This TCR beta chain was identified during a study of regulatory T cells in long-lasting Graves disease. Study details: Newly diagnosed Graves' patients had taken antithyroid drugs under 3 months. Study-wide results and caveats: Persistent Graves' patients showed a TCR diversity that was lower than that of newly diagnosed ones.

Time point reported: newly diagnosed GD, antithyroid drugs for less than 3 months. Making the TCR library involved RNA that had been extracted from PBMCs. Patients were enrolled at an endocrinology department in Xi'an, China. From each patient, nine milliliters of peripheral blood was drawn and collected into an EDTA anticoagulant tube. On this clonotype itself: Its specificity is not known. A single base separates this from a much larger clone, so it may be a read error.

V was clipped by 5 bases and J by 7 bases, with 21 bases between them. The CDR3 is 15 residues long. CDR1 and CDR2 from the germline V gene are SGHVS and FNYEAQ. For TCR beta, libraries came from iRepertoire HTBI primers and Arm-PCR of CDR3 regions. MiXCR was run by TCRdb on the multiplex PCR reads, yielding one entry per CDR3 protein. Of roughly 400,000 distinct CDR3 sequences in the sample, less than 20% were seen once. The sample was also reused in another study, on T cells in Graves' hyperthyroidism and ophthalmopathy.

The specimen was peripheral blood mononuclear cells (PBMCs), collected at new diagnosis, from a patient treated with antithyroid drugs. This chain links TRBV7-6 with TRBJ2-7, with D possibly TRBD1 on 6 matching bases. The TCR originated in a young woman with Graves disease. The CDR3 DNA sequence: TGTGCCAGCAGCCACCCAAACAGGGCGGGCAATGAGCAGTACTTC. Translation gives CASSHPNRAGNEQYF.